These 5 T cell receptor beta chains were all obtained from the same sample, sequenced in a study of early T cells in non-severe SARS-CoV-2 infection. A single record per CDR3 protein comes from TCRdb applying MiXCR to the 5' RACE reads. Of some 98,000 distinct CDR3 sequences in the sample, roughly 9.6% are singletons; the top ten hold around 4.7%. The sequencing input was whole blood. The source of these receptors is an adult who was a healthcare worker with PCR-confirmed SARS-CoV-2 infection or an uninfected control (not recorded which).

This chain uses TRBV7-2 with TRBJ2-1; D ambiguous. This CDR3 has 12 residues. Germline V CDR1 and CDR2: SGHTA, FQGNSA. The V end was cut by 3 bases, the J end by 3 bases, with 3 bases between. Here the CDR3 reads CASSFGYNEQFF. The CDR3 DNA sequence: TGTGCCAGCAGCTTCGGCTACAATGAGCAGTTCTTC.

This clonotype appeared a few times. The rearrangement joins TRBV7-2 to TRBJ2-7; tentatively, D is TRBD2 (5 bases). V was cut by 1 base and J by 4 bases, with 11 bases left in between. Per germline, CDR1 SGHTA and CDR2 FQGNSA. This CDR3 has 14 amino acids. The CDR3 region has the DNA TGTGCCAGCAGCTTAGAGGCGGGCCCTTACGAGCAGTACTTC. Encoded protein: CASSLEAGPYEQYF.

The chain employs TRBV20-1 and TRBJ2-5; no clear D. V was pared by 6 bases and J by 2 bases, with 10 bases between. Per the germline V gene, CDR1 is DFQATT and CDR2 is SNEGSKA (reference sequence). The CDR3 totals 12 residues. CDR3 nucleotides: TGCAGTGCCCGTCGGTCACAAGAGACCCAGTACTTC. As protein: CSARRSQETQYF.

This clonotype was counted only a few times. Written as DNA, the CDR3 is TGTGCCAGCACCAGGCTTGAGGGGGACACAGATACGCAGTATTTT. Translated, it gives CASTRLEGDTDTQYF. This chain joins TRBV7-2 and TRBJ2-3, with D perhaps TRBD1 (6 bases). Looked up from germline, CDR1 is SGHTA and CDR2 is FQGNSA. Trimming cost V 7 bases and J 2 bases, with 16 bases left between them. The CDR3 runs 15 residues.

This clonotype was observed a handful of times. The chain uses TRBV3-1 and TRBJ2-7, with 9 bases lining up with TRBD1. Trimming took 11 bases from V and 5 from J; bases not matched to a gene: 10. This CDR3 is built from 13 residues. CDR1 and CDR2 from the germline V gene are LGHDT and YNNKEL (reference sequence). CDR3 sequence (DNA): TGTGCCGCACAAGGGACAGGGAGTAACGAGCAGTACTTC. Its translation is CAAQGTGSNEQYF.